The 20 T cell receptor beta chains given below trace back to one sample, sequenced in a study of blood T cell repertoires in COVID-19. Measured with immunoSEQ multiplex PCR; TCRdb has only the in-frame clones, and not every one. Here the sample spans some 60,000 clones, about 83% being singletons. Source material: peripheral blood. These receptors all stem from a woman older than 75 with acute or convalescent COVID-19.

This chain uses TRBV5-1 with TRBJ1-1, with D hard to call. From germline, CDR1 is SGHRS and CDR2 YFSETQ. V lost 0 bases and J 4 bases, leaving 13 bases between the germline ends. The CDR3 is made up of 15 amino acids. This CDR3 reads CASSLAAAPGTEAFF. CDR3 DNA: TGCGCCAGCAGCTTGGCCGCGGCCCCCGGCACTGAAGCTTTCTTT.

V is TRBV4-1 and J is TRBJ1-2; D unclear. CDR3 length: 13 residues. From germline, CDR1 is MGHRA and CDR2 YSYEKL. V was clipped by 3 bases and J by 4 bases, with 9 bases between them. In DNA form, the CDR3 reads TGCGCCAGCAGCCAGCGGGATTTCTATGGCTACACCTTC. Translation gives CASSQRDFYGYTF.

V usage is TRBV7-2 and J usage is TRBJ2-7; TRBD1 matches 12 bases. Trimming cost V 5 bases and J 6 bases; bases outside gene matches: 8. The CDR3 sequence is 15 residues long. CDR1 SGHTA and CDR2 FQGNSA come from the germline V gene. CDR3 DNA sequence: TGTGCCAGCAGCCGGGACAGGGGGCGAATCGGCGAGCAGTACTTC. Protein sequence: CASSRDRGRIGEQYF. Using reference TRBV7-2 and TRBJ2-7 for the parts outside the CDR3, the full variable domain is GAGVSQSPSNKVTEKGKDVELRCDPISGHTALYWYRQSLGQGLEFLIYFQGNSAPDKSGLPSDRFSAERTGGSVSTLTIQRTQQEDSAVYLCASSRDRGRIGEQYFGPGTRLTVT.

The V gene is TRBV6-5, the J gene TRBJ1-5; D not resolved. V lost 7 bases, J lost 4 bases, and 8 bases lay in between. The length of the CDR3 is 12 residues. Germline values: CDR1 MNHEY, CDR2 SVGAGI. The CDR3 protein is CASTRFNQPQHF. CDR3 in DNA: TGTGCCAGCACCCGGTTTAATCAGCCCCAGCATTTT.

J is TRBJ2-4 and V is TRBV27; 8 bases map to TRBD1. The CDR3 has 14 amino acids. J lost 7 bases, V lost 5 bases, and 7 bases had no gene match. In germline, CDR1 is MNHEY, CDR2 SMNVEV (reference sequence). CDR3 coding DNA: TGTGCCAGCAGTGCACAGGGGGGAACGAACATTCAGTACTTC. It codes for CASSAQGGTNIQYF.

The chain recombines TRBV5-1 with TRBJ1-1; 11 bases line up with TRBD1. V lost 3 bases, J lost 3 bases, and 1 base stayed unmatched. The CDR3 is 14 residues long. Germline CDR1 SGHRS, CDR2 YFSETQ. The CDR3 spells CASSWDRGDTEAFF. The CDR3, as DNA: TGCGCCAGCAGCTGGGACAGGGGGGACACTGAAGCTTTCTTT. The full variable domain, its missing parts supplied by reference TRBV5-1 and TRBJ1-1, is KAGVTQTPRYLIKTRGQQVTLSCSPISGHRSVSWYQQTPGQGLQFLFEYFSETQRNKGNFPGRFSGRQFSNSRSEMNVSTLELGDSALYLCASSWDRGDTEAFFGQGTRLTVV.

This chain links TRBV6-5 with TRBJ2-7, with 10 bases matching TRBD1. This CDR3 has 15 residues. Unmatched junction bases numbered 3, after V lost 2 bases and J lost 2 bases. Germline loops: CDR1 MNHEY, CDR2 SVGAGI. CDR3: CASSYVGQGAYEQYF. The CDR3 nucleotides are TGTGCCAGCAGTTACGTTGGACAGGGGGCCTACGAGCAGTACTTC.

This sequence joins TRBV3-1 (or the pseudogene TRBV3-2) and TRBJ1-1; D is ambiguous. Trimming pared 4 bases from V and 4 bases from J, leaving 16 bases between. The CDR3 extends over 15 amino acids. Germline V gene sequence: CDR1 LGHDT, CDR2 YNNKEL (reference sequence). In nucleotides, the CDR3 is TGTGCCAGCAGCCGCTCGAGGGTGCCTAGCACTGAAGCTTTCTTT. It encodes CASSRSRVPSTEAFF.

The chain combines TRBV6-1 with TRBJ1-2; D might be TRBD1 (6 bases). The CDR3 loop spans 15 amino acids. Germline lookup yields CDR1 MNHNS and CDR2 SASEGT. Trimming pared 1 base from V and 4 bases from J, leaving 13 bases between. The DNA for the CDR3 is TGTGCCAGCAGTGAAGAGGTGACAGGCGCCTATGGCTACACCTTC. This translates into CASSEEVTGAYGYTF.

This clone has only one observation. The rearrangement uses TRBV5-1 and TRBJ1-2; TRBD1 might be the D (5 bases). Germline V CDR1 and CDR2: SGHRS, YFSETQ. The CDR3 length is 17 residues. Trimming removed 5 bases from V and 0 bases from J, with 20 bases in between. The CDR3 reads CASRKWGTDGSNYGYTF. CDR3 bases: TGCGCCAGCAGGAAATGGGGCACGGACGGATCTAACTATGGCTACACCTTC.

The chain uses TRBV28 and TRBJ2-6; D not certain. There are 15 residues in the CDR3. Trimming took 2 bases from V and 4 from J, leaving 9 bases between them. In germline, CDR1 is MDHEN, CDR2 SYDVKM. This CDR3 is CASSLPRPGANVLTF. The CDR3 nucleotides are TGTGCCAGCAGTTTACCCAGGCCCGGGGCCAACGTCCTGACTTTC.

The chain links TRBV6-4 to TRBJ2-2; perhaps TRBD2 as D (5 bases). V was shortened by 7 bases and J by 1 base, with 13 bases between the two germline ends. This CDR3 is built from 15 residues. Looked up from germline, CDR1 is MRHNA and CDR2 is SNTAGT. The DNA for the CDR3 is TGTGCCAGCACCGCTGGCGGAGGGAACACCGGGGAGCTGTTTTTT. Residues: CASTAGGGNTGELFF.

The gene calls are TRBV6-2 or TRBV6-3 and TRBJ1-2; D may be TRBD1 (5 bases). The length of the CDR3 is 11 residues. The V gene lost 5 bases and the J gene lost 7 bases, with 8 bases spanning the gap. The germline CDR1 and CDR2 sequences are MNHEY and SVGEGT. The CDR3 region has the DNA TGTGCCAGCAGTGACAGCCGTGGCTACACCTTC. Protein: CASSDSRGYTF.

The V gene is TRBV30, the J gene TRBJ2-5; D is possibly TRBD2 (7 bases). Trimming removed 0 bases from V and 4 bases from J, with 12 bases in between. The germline V gene encodes CDR1 GTSNPN and CDR2 SVGIG (reference sequence). This CDR3 is built from 14 residues. CDR3 sequence reads: CAWSVRGAGETQYF. CDR3 nucleotides: TGTGCCTGGAGTGTACGGGGGGCCGGAGAGACCCAGTACTTC.

This chain connects TRBV19 to TRBJ1-2; D gene ambiguous. Germline values: CDR1 LNHDA, CDR2 SQIVND (reference sequence). The length of the CDR3 is 13 residues. V lost 7 bases and J lost 7, with 16 bases in between. CDR3 in DNA: TGTGCCAGTAAAGTTCCAGGAGGTACTGGCTACACCTTC. Protein sequence: CASKVPGGTGYTF.

This chain uses TRBV19 with TRBJ1-1, with D possibly matching TRBD1 (5 bases). CDR1 is LNHDA and CDR2 is SQIVND in the germline V gene (reference sequence). Trimming stripped 5 bases from V and 7 bases from J, with 17 bases between. This CDR3 spans 14 amino acids. CDR3 in amino acids: CASSSAGGRGEAFF. CDR3 in DNA: TGTGCCAGTAGTTCCGCCGGGGGAAGGGGTGAAGCTTTCTTT.

The chain uses TRBV11-3 and TRBJ2-1; TRBD1 matches at 9 bases. The CDR3 consists of 15 residues. The V gene's germline CDR1 is SGHNT and CDR2 YENEEA. Germline trimming cut 3 bases from V and 4 bases from J; bases unmatched to any gene: 4. This CDR3 is CASSLGQGLYNEQFF. DNA for the CDR3: TGTGCCAGCAGCTTGGGACAGGGCCTTTACAATGAGCAGTTCTTC.

The V gene is TRBV7-2, the J gene TRBJ2-5; D may be TRBD1 (5 bases). Germline V lookup: CDR1 SGHTA, CDR2 FQGNSA. The CDR3 runs 13 residues. Between the trimmed V and J ends, which lost 5 bases and 7 bases, there was a span of 14 bases. The CDR3 loop reads CASSPRQRGTQYF. CDR3 DNA sequence: TGTGCCAGCAGCCCTAGACAGAGAGGGACCCAGTACTTC. The whole variable domain, filled in from reference TRBV7-2 and TRBJ2-5, reads GAGVSQSPSNKVTEKGKDVELRCDPISGHTALYWYRQSLGQGLEFLIYFQGNSAPDKSGLPSDRFSAERTGGSVSTLTIQRTQQEDSAVYLCASSPRQRGTQYFGPGTRLLVL.

This chain connects TRBV11-2 to TRBJ1-6; no reliable D call. From germline, CDR1 is SGHAT and CDR2 FQNNGV. This CDR3 has 19 residues. The V gene lost 1 base and the J gene lost 5 bases, with 21 bases spanning the gap. CDR3 in amino acids: CASSLVGSYSIRNNSPLHF. DNA for the CDR3: TGTGCCAGCAGCTTAGTTGGTTCGTACAGCATAAGAAATAATTCACCCCTCCACTTT.

The genes are TRBV6-2 or TRBV6-3 and TRBJ2-7; possible D gene TRBD1, 6 bases. V gave up 0 bases and J gave up 2 bases, with 14 bases separating them. The CDR3 extends over 16 amino acids. The V gene's germline CDR1 is MNHEY and CDR2 SVGEGT. The CDR3 region is CASSYSKDSQTYEQYF. The DNA of the CDR3 is TGTGCCAGCAGTTACTCGAAGGACAGTCAGACCTACGAGCAGTACTTC.